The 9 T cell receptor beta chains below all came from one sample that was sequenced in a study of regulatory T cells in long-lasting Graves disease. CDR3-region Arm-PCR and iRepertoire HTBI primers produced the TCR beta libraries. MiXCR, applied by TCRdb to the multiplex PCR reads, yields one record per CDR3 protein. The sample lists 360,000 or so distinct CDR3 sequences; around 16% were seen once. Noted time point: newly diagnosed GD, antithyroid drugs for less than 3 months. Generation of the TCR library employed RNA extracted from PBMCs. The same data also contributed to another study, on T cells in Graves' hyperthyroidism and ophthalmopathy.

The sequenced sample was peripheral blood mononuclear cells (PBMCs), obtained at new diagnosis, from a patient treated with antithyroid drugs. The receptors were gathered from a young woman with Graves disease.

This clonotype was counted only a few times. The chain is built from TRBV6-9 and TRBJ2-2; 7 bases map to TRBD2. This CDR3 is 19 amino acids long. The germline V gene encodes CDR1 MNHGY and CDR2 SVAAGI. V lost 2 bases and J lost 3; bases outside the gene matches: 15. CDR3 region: CASSYEAGNRTWDTGELFF. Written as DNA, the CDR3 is TGTGCCAGCAGTTATGAAGCGGGGAATCGTACCTGGGACACCGGGGAGCTGTTTTTT.

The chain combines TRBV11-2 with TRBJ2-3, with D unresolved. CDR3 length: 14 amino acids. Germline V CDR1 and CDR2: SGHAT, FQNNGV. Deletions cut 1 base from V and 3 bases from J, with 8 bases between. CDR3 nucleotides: TGTGCCAGCAGCTTAGTCCGTCGAACAGATACGCAGTATTTT. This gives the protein CASSLVRRTDTQYF. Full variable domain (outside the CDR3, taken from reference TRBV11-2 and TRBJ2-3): EAGVAQSPRYKIIEKRQSVAFWCNPISGHATLYWYQQILGQGPKLLIQFQNNGVVDDSQLPKDRFSAERLKGVDSTLKIQPAKLEDSAVYLCASSLVRRTDTQYFGPGTRLTVL.

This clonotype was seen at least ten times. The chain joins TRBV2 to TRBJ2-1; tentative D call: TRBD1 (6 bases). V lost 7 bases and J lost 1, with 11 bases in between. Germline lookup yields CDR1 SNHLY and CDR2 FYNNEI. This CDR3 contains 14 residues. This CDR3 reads CASKPTGSYNEQFF. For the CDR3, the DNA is TGTGCCAGCAAACCGACAGGTTCCTACAATGAGCAGTTCTTC.

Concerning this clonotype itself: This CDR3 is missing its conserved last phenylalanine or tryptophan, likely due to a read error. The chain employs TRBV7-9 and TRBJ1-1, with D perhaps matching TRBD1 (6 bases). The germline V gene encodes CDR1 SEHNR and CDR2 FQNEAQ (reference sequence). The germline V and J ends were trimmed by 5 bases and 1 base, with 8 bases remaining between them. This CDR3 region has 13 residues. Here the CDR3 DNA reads TGTGCCAGCAGCCCGACAGGGAACACTGAAGCTTTCTCT. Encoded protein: CASSPTGNTEAFS.

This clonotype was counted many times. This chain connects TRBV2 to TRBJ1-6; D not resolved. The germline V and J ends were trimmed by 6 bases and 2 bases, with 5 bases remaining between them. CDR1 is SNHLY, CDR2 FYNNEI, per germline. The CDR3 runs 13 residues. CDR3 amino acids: CASRVAYNSPLHF. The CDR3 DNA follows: TGTGCCAGCAGGGTGGCCTATAATTCACCCCTCCACTTT.

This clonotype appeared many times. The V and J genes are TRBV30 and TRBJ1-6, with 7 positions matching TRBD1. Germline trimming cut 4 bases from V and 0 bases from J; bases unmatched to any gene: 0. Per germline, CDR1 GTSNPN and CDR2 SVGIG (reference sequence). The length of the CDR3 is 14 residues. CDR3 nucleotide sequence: TGTGCCTGGACAGGGGGCTCCTATAATTCACCCCTCCACTTT. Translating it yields CAWTGGSYNSPLHF.

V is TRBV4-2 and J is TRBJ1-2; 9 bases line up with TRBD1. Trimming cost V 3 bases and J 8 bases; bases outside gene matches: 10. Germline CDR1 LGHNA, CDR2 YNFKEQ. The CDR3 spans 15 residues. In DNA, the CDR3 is TGTGCCAGCAGCCATGCTCCGGGACAGGGAGGCGGCTACACCTTC. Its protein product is CASSHAPGQGGGYTF.

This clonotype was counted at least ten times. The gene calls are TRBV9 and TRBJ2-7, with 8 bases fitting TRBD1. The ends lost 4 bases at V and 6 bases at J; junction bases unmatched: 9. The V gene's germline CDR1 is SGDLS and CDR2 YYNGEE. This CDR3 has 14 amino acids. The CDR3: CASSYGQGVFEQYF. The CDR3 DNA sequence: TGTGCCAGCAGCTACGGACAGGGCGTGTTCGAGCAGTACTTC. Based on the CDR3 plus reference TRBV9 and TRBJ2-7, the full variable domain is DSGVTQTPKHLITATGQRVTLRCSPRSGDLSVYWYQQSLDQGLQFLIQYYNGEERAKGNILERFSAQQFPDLHSELNLSSLELGDSALYFCASSYGQGVFEQYFGPGTRLTVT.

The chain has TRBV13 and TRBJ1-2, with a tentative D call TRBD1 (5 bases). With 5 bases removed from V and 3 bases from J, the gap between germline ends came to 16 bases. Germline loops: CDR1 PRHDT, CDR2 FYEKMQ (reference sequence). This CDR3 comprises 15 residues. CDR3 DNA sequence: TGTGCCAGCAGCCGGATACCCCGGGGGGACTATGGCTACACCTTC. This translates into CASSRIPRGDYGYTF.